This T cell receptor (beta chain) came from a study of beta chain features in type 1 diabetes. Study findings and constraints: For patients, the naive, central memory and Treg TCRB repertoires appeared more alike than for healthy donors.

As for this clone: Antigen: not known.

Reverse transcription of all isolated RNA meant that expressed TCRB transcripts were sequenced. Assay: immunoSEQ multiplex PCR; the TCRdb copy retains only in-frame clones and omits some. The table has about 360,000 clones, over 10% seen once. V lost 4 bases, J lost 1 base, and 11 bases lay in between. The CDR3 contains 14 residues. Germline CDR1 reads SGDLS; CDR2 reads YYNGEE. Material for sequencing was naive CD4+ T cells from blood. This TCR came from a man aged 18 to 29 in good health. The genes are TRBV9 and TRBJ1-1; perhaps TRBD1 as D (6 bases). The CDR3 spells CASSYQGQNTEAFF. CDR3 coding DNA: TGTGCCAGCAGCTACCAGGGACAGAACACTGAAGCTTTCTTT. Based on the CDR3 plus reference TRBV9 and TRBJ1-1, the full variable domain is DSGVTQTPKHLITATGQRVTLRCSPRSGDLSVYWYQQSLDQGLQFLIQYYNGEERAKGNILERFSAQQFPDLHSELNLSSLELGDSALYFCASSYQGQNTEAFFGQGTRLTVV.